This is a list of T cell receptor beta chains from one sample in a study of blood T cell repertoires in COVID-19. Here immunoSEQ multiplex PCR was the method, and the copy in TCRdb shows in-frame clones only, minus some. The data hold 65,000 to 85,000 clones, with approximately 90% observed a single time. Material: peripheral blood. Receptors originate from a man between 45 and 60 years old with acute or convalescent COVID-19. Each CDR3 is given with its conserved first and last residue. A D gene is named only where the DNA matches it firmly. The size field is filled for only some rows; it gives once, few, many or a size class.

clone_size: -
j_call: TRBJ2-3
d_call: -
v_call: TRBV19
cdr3_nt: TGTGCCAGTAGTATAGATACAGCCACAGATACGCAGTATTTT
cdr3_aa: CASSIDTATDTQYF

clone_size: -
j_call: TRBJ1-1
d_call: TRBD1
v_call: TRBV28
cdr3_nt: TGTGCCAGCAGTTTAGGGACAGGGCGGAAGGACACTGAAGCTTTCTTT
cdr3_aa: CASSLGTGRKDTEAFF

clone_size: -
j_call: TRBJ1-2
d_call: TRBD1
v_call: TRBV5-1
cdr3_nt: TGCGCCAGCAGCTTGGAGGGGGCCGCGGGGTATGGCTACACCTTC
cdr3_aa: CASSLEGAAGYGYTF

clone_size: -
j_call: TRBJ2-1
d_call: TRBD2
v_call: TRBV11-2
cdr3_nt: TGTGCCAGCAGCTCAACTAGCGTCGACTACAATGAGCAGTTCTTC
cdr3_aa: CASSSTSVDYNEQFF

clone_size: -
j_call: TRBJ2-5
d_call: TRBD2
v_call: TRBV7-2
cdr3_nt: TGTGCCAGCAGCCCCGCGGGAGTAAGAGAGACCCAGTACTTC
cdr3_aa: CASSPAGVRETQYF

clone_size: -
j_call: TRBJ1-4
d_call: -
v_call: TRBV2
cdr3_nt: TGTGCCAGCAGTGAATTGGGGGGAGTTTGGGAAAAACTGTTTTTT
cdr3_aa: CASSELGGVWEKLFF

clone_size: -
j_call: TRBJ1-4
d_call: -
v_call: TRBV5-1
cdr3_nt: TGCGCCAGCAGCTTGTTCGGGCAGGGGCAAACTAATGAAAAACTGTTTTTT
cdr3_aa: CASSLFGQGQTNEKLFF

clone_size: once
j_call: TRBJ1-4
d_call: -
v_call: TRBV19
cdr3_nt: TGTGCCAGTAGTGGCGGAATGAAAATTAATGAAAAACTGTTTTTT
cdr3_aa: CASSGGMKINEKLFF

clone_size: -
j_call: TRBJ1-2
d_call: -
v_call: TRBV12-2
cdr3_nt: TGTGCAAGTCGCCTTATTAACTATGGCTACACCTTC
cdr3_aa: CASRLINYGYTF

clone_size: -
j_call: TRBJ2-1
d_call: TRBD1
v_call: TRBV11-2
cdr3_nt: TGTGCCAGCAGCTTAGAAGGGACAGGATACAATGAGCAGTTCTTC
cdr3_aa: CASSLEGTGYNEQFF

clone_size: -
j_call: TRBJ2-1
d_call: -
v_call: TRBV6-1
cdr3_nt: TGTGCCAGCAGTGACGGCGGCTCCTACAATGAGCAGTTCTTC
cdr3_aa: CASSDGGSYNEQFF

clone_size: -
j_call: TRBJ1-2
d_call: -
v_call: TRBV24-1
cdr3_nt: TGTGCCACCAGTGATAAGACAGCTAGTAGCTATGGCTACACCTTC
cdr3_aa: CATSDKTASSYGYTF

clone_size: once
j_call: TRBJ1-6
d_call: -
v_call: TRBV18
cdr3_nt: TGTGCCAGCTCACCAAGCGGGCAGGGTAGTTCACCCCTCCACTTT
cdr3_aa: CASSPSGQGSSPLHF

clone_size: few
j_call: TRBJ1-5
d_call: TRBD1
v_call: TRBV28
cdr3_nt: TGTGCCAGCAGTCGTACAGGGGTAAGTCAGCCCCAGCATTTT
cdr3_aa: CASSRTGVSQPQHF

clone_size: -
j_call: TRBJ2-1
d_call: TRBD2
v_call: TRBV10-3
cdr3_nt: TGTGCCATCAGCGGGACTAGCGGGCACTCCTACAATGAGCAGTTCTTC
cdr3_aa: CAISGTSGHSYNEQFF

clone_size: once
j_call: TRBJ1-4
d_call: -
v_call: TRBV6-2/TRBV6-3
cdr3_nt: TGTGCCAGCAGTTACGACGTCAATGGACAGCCAACTAATGAAAAACTGTTTTTT
cdr3_aa: CASSYDVNGQPTNEKLFF

clone_size: -
j_call: TRBJ2-2
d_call: TRBD2
v_call: TRBV7-2
cdr3_nt: TGTGCCAGCAGCTTAAGGAGCGGGAGAAAGGAAGGGGAGCTGTTTTTT
cdr3_aa: CASSLRSGRKEGELFF

clone_size: -
j_call: TRBJ2-7
d_call: -
v_call: TRBV28
cdr3_nt: TGTGCCAGCAGTTTTGTCGGCTACGAGCAGTACTTC
cdr3_aa: CASSFVGYEQYF

clone_size: -
j_call: TRBJ1-1
d_call: -
v_call: TRBV7-9
cdr3_nt: TGTGCCAGCAGCTTAATTTCTCTTACTGAAGCTTTCTTT
cdr3_aa: CASSLISLTEAFF

clone_size: -
j_call: TRBJ2-1
d_call: TRBD2
v_call: TRBV24-1
cdr3_nt: TGTGCCACCAGTCAAACTGGACTAGCGGGAACGAATGAGCAGTTCTTC
cdr3_aa: CATSQTGLAGTNEQFF

clone_size: -
j_call: TRBJ2-5
d_call: -
v_call: TRBV25-1
cdr3_nt: TGTGCCAGCAGTGAAATTGCCGTGCGGGAGACCCAGTACTTC
cdr3_aa: CASSEIAVRETQYF

clone_size: once
j_call: TRBJ2-1
d_call: TRBD2
v_call: TRBV6-1
cdr3_nt: TGTGCCAGCAGTGACCCGGGACTAGGGCACAATGAGCAGTTCTTC
cdr3_aa: CASSDPGLGHNEQFF

clone_size: -
j_call: TRBJ2-3
d_call: -
v_call: TRBV3-1/TRBV3-2
cdr3_nt: TGTGCCAGCAGCCAGCAGGGGGGCGGAGATACGCAGTATTTT
cdr3_aa: CASSQQGGGDTQYF

clone_size: few
j_call: TRBJ1-2
d_call: -
v_call: TRBV27
cdr3_nt: TGTGCCAGCAGTTTAACAGGGAAGTACTATGGCTACACCTTC
cdr3_aa: CASSLTGKYYGYTF

clone_size: -
j_call: TRBJ2-1
d_call: TRBD1
v_call: TRBV27
cdr3_nt: TGTGCCAGCAGCCAGGGGGCTGGTGAGCAGTTCTTC
cdr3_aa: CASSQGAGEQFF

clone_size: -
j_call: TRBJ2-3
d_call: TRBD1
v_call: TRBV15
cdr3_nt: TGTGCCACCAGCAGTCAGACAGGGGTGCGGGTAAGGGATACGCAGTATTTT
cdr3_aa: CATSSQTGVRVRDTQYF

clone_size: once
j_call: TRBJ2-2
d_call: TRBD1
v_call: TRBV30
cdr3_nt: TGTGCCTGGAGTGTACGAAGGGGGCTGCCTTCCGGGGAGCTGTTTTTT
cdr3_aa: CAWSVRRGLPSGELFF

clone_size: -
j_call: TRBJ1-3
d_call: TRBD1
v_call: TRBV5-1
cdr3_nt: TGCGCCAGCAGCACAATCCCGGGACAGGGGGCGTCTGGAAACACCATATATTTT
cdr3_aa: CASSTIPGQGASGNTIYF

clone_size: -
j_call: TRBJ1-2
d_call: -
v_call: TRBV7-9
cdr3_nt: TGTGCCAGCAGCTTAAGGGGACTGGGCAACTATGGCTACACCTTC
cdr3_aa: CASSLRGLGNYGYTF

clone_size: -
j_call: TRBJ2-1
d_call: TRBD1
v_call: TRBV9
cdr3_nt: TGTGCCAGCAGCGTACTCCCCGGGACAGCGAACAATGAGCAGTTCTTC
cdr3_aa: CASSVLPGTANNEQFF

clone_size: -
j_call: TRBJ1-3
d_call: -
v_call: TRBV6-5
cdr3_nt: TGTGCCAGCAGTTACGGAGGACCCGGGCGAAACACCATATATTTT
cdr3_aa: CASSYGGPGRNTIYF

clone_size: once
j_call: TRBJ2-1
d_call: TRBD2
v_call: TRBV12-5
cdr3_nt: TGTGCTAGTGGTTTCCTCACCCTCCCTGGGCTAGCGGGAGGGCCTAATGAGCAGTTCTTC
cdr3_aa: CASGFLTLPGLAGGPNEQFF

clone_size: -
j_call: TRBJ2-5
d_call: TRBD2
v_call: TRBV11-2
cdr3_nt: TGTGCCAGCAGCTTAGAAACTAGCGGGAGGTTAAAGACCCAGTACTTC
cdr3_aa: CASSLETSGRLKTQYF